The clone carrying this T cell receptor (beta chain) has more than one count but fewer than ten. Its antigen is not identified. V was pared by 1 base and J by 7 bases, with 11 bases between. CDR1 and CDR2 (germline): SGHTA, FQGTGA. The CDR3 extends over 14 amino acids. This sample is drawn from a study of cytomegalovirus exposure and HLA in healthy donors. Study-level results: Previously analyzed data showed that most TCR beta V segments were productive at a frequency of about 90% or about 30%.

Use of 60 Vbeta and 13 Jbeta primers characterized the PCR. Produced via immunoSEQ multiplex PCR; TCRdb's table is partial and in-frame only. The table shows fewer than 200,000 clones, with more than 70% occurring only once. This TCR was sampled from a woman aged 45-65 years in good health and CMV-seropositive. The sequencing sample was made of PBMCs. This chain connects TRBV7-3 to TRBJ2-1; weak D call: TRBD2 (5 bases). Here the CDR3 DNA reads TGTGCCAGCAGCTTAATCGGGGAGTGGAATGAGCAGTTCTTC. It is translated as CASSLIGEWNEQFF.